Presented here are 6 T cell receptor beta chains from one specimen sequenced in a study of OX40 agonist ivuxolimab in advanced cancers. TCRdb's copy holds only in-frame clones and misses some; the assay was immunoSEQ multiplex PCR. The top ten hold 8% to 10% of the sample, which has around 20,000 clones, roughly 77% seen once. This specimen was CD4+ or CD8+ T cells sorted from blood, taken in a trial of the OX40 agonist ivuxolimab. These receptors all stem from an adult with an advanced solid tumor such as melanoma, head and neck, liver or kidney cancer.

The J gene is TRBJ2-7, the V gene TRBV5-6; no reliable D call. The CDR3 has 15 amino acids. V was pared by 3 bases and J by 6 bases, with 19 bases between. From germline, CDR1 is SGHDT and CDR2 YYEEEE. The CDR3 reads CASSSLTTDSSEQYF. CDR3 nucleotides: TGTGCCAGCAGCTCCCTCACTACCGATTCGAGCGAGCAGTACTTC.

The chain joins TRBV5-4 to TRBJ2-7; a possible D gene is TRBD1 (5 bases). CDR3 length: 13 amino acids. Per germline, CDR1 SGHNT and CDR2 YYREEE (reference sequence). Trimming left V 2 bases short and J 3 bases short, with 9 bases between. The DNA for the CDR3 is TGTGCCAGCAGCTTTTCAGGGATCTACGAGCAGTACTTC. Amino acid sequence: CASSFSGIYEQYF. The entire variable domain, with the rest obtained from reference TRBV5-4 and TRBJ2-7, is as follows: ETGVTQSPTHLIKTRGQQVTLRCSSQSGHNTVSWYQQALGQGPQFIFQYYREEENGRGNFPPRFSGLQFPNYSSELNVNALELDDSALYLCASSFSGIYEQYFGPGTRLTVT.

The chain has TRBV5-1 and TRBJ1-3; no clear D gene. Per the germline V gene, CDR1 is SGHRS and CDR2 is YFSETQ. CDR3 length: 15 amino acids. The V and J ends lost 0 bases and 0 bases respectively, with 7 bases between them. Here the CDR3 reads CASSLEPVSGNTIYF. CDR3 sequence (DNA): TGCGCCAGCAGCTTGGAACCAGTCTCTGGAAACACCATATATTTT.

This clone was seen a few times. The genes are TRBV18 and TRBJ2-3; the match to TRBD2 covers 16 bases. In germline, CDR1 is KGHSH, CDR2 LQKENI. J gave up 8 bases and V 3 bases, and 11 bases lay outside the gene matches. CDR3 length equals 18 residues. As DNA, the CDR3 is TGTGCCAGCTCACCGGGGACTAGCGGGGGGGCTTCCCCCCGTACGCAGTATTTT. Translating gives CASSPGTSGGASPRTQYF.

The rearrangement links TRBV7-9 to TRBJ2-1; 8 bases agree with TRBD2. Germline V CDR1 and CDR2: SEHNR, FQNEAQ (reference sequence). This CDR3 has 15 residues. Losses at the gene ends were 5 bases for V and 5 bases for J; bases not matched to a gene: 8. Written as DNA, the CDR3 is TGTGCCAGCAGCCCAGCGGGGACTAGGGACAATGAGCAGTTCTTC. Encoded protein: CASSPAGTRDNEQFF.

This clone was recorded a few times. V gene TRBV6-6 combines with J gene TRBJ2-1; D is perhaps TRBD1 or TRBD2 (6 bases each). Germline CDR1 MNHNY, CDR2 SVGAGI (reference sequence). The length of the CDR3 is 12 residues. The V end lost 9 bases, the J end lost 3 bases, and 9 bases lay between the germline ends. CDR3 residues: CASRGVYNEQFF. CDR3 DNA: TGTGCCAGTAGGGGGGTCTACAATGAGCAGTTCTTC.